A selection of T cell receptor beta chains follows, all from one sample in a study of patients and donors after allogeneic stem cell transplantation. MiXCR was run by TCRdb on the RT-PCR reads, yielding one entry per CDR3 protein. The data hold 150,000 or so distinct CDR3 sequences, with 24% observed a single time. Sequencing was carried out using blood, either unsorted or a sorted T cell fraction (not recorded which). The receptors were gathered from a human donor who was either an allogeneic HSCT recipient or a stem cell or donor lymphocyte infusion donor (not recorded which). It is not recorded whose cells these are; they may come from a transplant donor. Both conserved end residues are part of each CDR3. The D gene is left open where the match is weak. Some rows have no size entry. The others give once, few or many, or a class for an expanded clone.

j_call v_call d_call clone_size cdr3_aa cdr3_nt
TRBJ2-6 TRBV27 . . CASSTTGPLAGANVLTF TGTGCCAGCAGTACCACGGGCCCACTGGCTGGGGCCAACGTCCTGACTTTC
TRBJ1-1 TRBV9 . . CASGRWDTEAFF TGTGCCAGCGGAAGGTGGGACACTGAAGCTTTCTTT
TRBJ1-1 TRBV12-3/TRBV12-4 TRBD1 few CASSFTGEAGAFF TGTGCCAGCAGTTTTACAGGGGAGGCTGGTGCTTTCTTT
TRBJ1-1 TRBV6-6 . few CAISVLNTEAFF TGTGCCATCTCCGTGCTGAACACTGAAGCTTTCTTT
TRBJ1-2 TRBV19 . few CASSIGAFGDGYTF TGTGCCAGTAGTATAGGGGCCTTTGGTGATGGCTACACCTTC
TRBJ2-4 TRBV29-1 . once CSVAGTLKNIQYF TGCAGCGTTGCCGGGACACTTAAAAACATTCAGTACTTC
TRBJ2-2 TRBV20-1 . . CSARAPSGNGELFF TGCAGTGCTAGAGCGCCCTCCGGGAACGGGGAGCTGTTTTTT
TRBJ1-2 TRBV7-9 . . CASSSSGNGYTF TGTGCCAGCTCTTCTTCAGGGAATGGCTACACCTTC
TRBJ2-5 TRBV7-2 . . CASSLERTSKETQYF TGTGCCAGCAGCTTGGAGCGAACTAGTAAAGAGACCCAGTACTTC
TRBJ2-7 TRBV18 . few CASSEGDYSYEQYF TGTGCCAGCTCAGAGGGGGACTACTCCTACGAGCAGTACTTC
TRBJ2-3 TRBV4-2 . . CASSQVPATSTDTQYF TGTGCCAGCAGCCAAGTCCCCGCCACTAGCACAGATACGCAGTATTTT
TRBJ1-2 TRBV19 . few CASSIPSQGRYGYTF TGTGCCAGTAGTATACCCTCGCAGGGGAGGTATGGCTACACCTTC
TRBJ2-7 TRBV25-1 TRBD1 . CASSEQRQGRYEQYF TGTGCCAGCAGTGAACAACGACAGGGACGCTACGAGCAGTACTTC
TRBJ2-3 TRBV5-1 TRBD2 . CASSQTSGTDTQYF TGCGCCAGCAGCCAGACTAGCGGCACAGATACGCAGTATTTT
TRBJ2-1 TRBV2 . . CASSEAGFEQFF TGTGCCAGCAGTGAAGCGGGGTTTGAGCAGTTCTTC
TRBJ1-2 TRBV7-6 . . CASSLSSTSGYTF TGTGCCAGCAGCTTATCTAGCACGAGTGGCTACACCTTC
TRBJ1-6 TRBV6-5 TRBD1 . CASRGQGRWPLHF TGTGCCAGCAGGGGACAGGGGAGGTGGCCCCTCCACTTT
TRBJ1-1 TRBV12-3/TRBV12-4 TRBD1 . CASSLVWDRVTEAFF TGTGCCAGCAGTTTAGTTTGGGACAGGGTCACTGAAGCTTTCTTT
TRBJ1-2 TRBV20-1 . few CSARGSGANYGYTF TGCAGTGCTAGAGGGTCGGGAGCTAACTATGGCTACACCTTC
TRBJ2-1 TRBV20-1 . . CSARVPGHQPSDEQFF TGCAGTGCTAGAGTCCCGGGACATCAGCCTAGCGATGAGCAGTTCTTC
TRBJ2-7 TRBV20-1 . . CSANSRGSSYEQYF TGCAGTGCTAATTCCCGGGGTTCCTCCTACGAGCAGTACTTC
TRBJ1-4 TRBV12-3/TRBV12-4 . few CASSLAGADEKLFF TGTGCCAGCAGCCTTGCTGGGGCCGATGAAAAACTGTTTTTT
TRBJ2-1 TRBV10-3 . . CAISSDRGSYNEQFF TGTGCCATCAGTAGTGACCGGGGATCCTACAATGAGCAGTTCTTC
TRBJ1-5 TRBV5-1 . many CASSLGESSNQPQHF TGCGCCAGCAGCTTGGGAGAGTCTAGCAATCAGCCCCAGCATTTT
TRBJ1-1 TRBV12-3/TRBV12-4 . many CASSPRGAGEAFF TGTGCCAGCAGCCCCCGGGGCGCGGGTGAAGCTTTCTTT
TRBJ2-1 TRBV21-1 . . CASSNLSSETSQQFF TGTGCCAGCAGCAATTTATCGTCAGAAACCTCACAACAGTTCTTC
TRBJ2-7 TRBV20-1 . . CSARRARGSYEQYF TGCAGTGCTAGAAGGGCGCGAGGCTCCTACGAGCAGTACTTC
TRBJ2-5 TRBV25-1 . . CASSPRDTYLKTQYF TGTGCCAGCAGTCCGCGGGACACCTATCTTAAGACCCAGTACTTC
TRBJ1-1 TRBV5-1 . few CASSNGRGTEAFF TGCGCCAGCAGCAATGGGAGGGGTACTGAAGCTTTCTTT
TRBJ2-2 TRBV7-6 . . CASSLRQGTLPGELFF TGTGCCAGCAGCTTACGTCAGGGTACCTTACCCGGGGAGCTGTTTTTT
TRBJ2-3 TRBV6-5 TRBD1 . CASSSILYRGTTDTQYF TGTGCCAGCAGCTCGATTTTATACAGGGGAACAACAGATACGCAGTATTTT
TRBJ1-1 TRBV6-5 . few CASSYFALLNTEAFF TGTGCCAGCAGTTACTTCGCCCTATTGAACACTGAAGCTTTCTTT
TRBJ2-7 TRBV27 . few CASSSNYEQYF TGTGCCAGCAGTTCCAATTACGAGCAGTACTTC
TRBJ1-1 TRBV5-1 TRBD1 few CASSILTGSTEAFF TGCGCCAGCAGCATATTGACAGGGAGCACTGAAGCTTTCTTT
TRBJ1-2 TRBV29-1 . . CSVEKQFYSGYTF TGCAGCGTTGAAAAACAGTTCTACTCTGGCTACACCTTC
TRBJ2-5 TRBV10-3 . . CATQRTLSSQETQYF TGTGCCACCCAAAGGACACTCTCAAGCCAAGAGACCCAGTACTTC
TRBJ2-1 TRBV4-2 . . CASSQAWLAIYNEQFF TGTGCCAGCAGCCAAGCTTGGCTAGCGATTTACAATGAGCAGTTCTTC